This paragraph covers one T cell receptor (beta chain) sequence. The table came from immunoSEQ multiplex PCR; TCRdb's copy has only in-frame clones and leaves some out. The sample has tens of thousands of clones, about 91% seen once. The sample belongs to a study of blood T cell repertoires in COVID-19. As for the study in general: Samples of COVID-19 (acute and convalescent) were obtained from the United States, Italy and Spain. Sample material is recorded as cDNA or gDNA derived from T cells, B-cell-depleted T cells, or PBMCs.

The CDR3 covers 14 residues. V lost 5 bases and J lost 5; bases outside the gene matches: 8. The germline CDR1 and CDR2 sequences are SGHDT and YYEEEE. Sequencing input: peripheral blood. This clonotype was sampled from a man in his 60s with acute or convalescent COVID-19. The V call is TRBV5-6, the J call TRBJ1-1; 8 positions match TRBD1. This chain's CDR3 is CASRQTGEGTEAFF. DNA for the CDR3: TGTGCCAGCAGGCAGACAGGGGAGGGGACTGAAGCTTTCTTT.